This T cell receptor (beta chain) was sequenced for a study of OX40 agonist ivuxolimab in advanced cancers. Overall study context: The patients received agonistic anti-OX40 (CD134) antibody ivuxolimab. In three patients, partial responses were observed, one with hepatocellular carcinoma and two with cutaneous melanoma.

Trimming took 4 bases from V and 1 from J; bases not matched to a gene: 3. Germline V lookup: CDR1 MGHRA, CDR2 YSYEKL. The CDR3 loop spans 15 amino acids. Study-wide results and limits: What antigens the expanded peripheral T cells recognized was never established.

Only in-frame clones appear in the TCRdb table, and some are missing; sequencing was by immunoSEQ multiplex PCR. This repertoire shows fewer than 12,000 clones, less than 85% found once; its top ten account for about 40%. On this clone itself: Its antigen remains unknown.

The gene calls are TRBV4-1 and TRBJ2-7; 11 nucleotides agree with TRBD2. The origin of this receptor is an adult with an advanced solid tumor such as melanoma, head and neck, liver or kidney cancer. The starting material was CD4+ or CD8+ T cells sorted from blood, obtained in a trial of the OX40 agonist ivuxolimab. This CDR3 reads CASSPGTSGSYEQYF. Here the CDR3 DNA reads TGCGCCAGCAGCCCCGGGACTAGCGGTTCCTACGAGCAGTACTTC.